This TCR beta chain was identified during a study of blood T cell repertoires in COVID-19. Study background: COVID-19 samples, acute and convalescent, were from the United States, Italy and Spain. Sources were T cells, B-cell-depleted T cells, or PBMCs; the material itself was cDNA or gDNA.

CDR1 is LNHDA and CDR2 is SQIVND in the germline V gene (reference sequence). The V and J ends lost 8 bases and 0 bases, in that order; junction bases with no gene match: 9. The CDR3 spans 16 residues. The assay was immunoSEQ multiplex PCR, and TCRdb's table has in-frame clones only and misses some. The sample has 95,000 to 110,000 clones, 80% seen once; the top ten hold about 4.5%. The sample comprised peripheral blood. The clonotype originates from a man between 65 and 85 years old with acute or convalescent COVID-19. The rearrangement uses TRBV19 and TRBJ1-5; TRBD1 aligns across 8 bases. DNA of the CDR3: TGTGCCAGTTACGGACAGGGCGACTATAGCAATCAGCCCCAGCATTTT. It specifies CASYGQGDYSNQPQHF.